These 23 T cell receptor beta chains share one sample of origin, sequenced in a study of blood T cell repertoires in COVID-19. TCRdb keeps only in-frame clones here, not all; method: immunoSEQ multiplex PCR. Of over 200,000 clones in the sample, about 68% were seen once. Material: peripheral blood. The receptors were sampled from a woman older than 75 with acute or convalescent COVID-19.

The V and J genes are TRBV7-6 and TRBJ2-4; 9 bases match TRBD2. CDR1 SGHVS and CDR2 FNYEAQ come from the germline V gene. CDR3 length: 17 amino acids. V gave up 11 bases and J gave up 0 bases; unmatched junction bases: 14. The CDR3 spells CAPTNVAGDLAKNIQYF. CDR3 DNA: TGTGCCCCTACAAACGTAGCGGGGGACCTAGCCAAAAACATTCAGTACTTC.

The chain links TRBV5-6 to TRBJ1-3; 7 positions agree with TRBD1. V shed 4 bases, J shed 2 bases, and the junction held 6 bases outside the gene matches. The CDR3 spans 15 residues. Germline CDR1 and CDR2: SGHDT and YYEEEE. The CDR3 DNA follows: TGTGCCAGCAGCCAGGGGGTGAACCCTGGAAACACCATATATTTT. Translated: CASSQGVNPGNTIYF.

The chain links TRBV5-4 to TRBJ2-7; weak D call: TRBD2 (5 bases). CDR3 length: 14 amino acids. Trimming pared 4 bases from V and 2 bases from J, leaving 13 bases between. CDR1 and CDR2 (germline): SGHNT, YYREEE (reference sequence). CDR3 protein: CASSLYEGTYEQYF. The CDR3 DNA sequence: TGTGCCAGCAGCCTTTACGAGGGTACCTACGAGCAGTACTTC. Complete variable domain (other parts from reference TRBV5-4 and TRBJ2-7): ETGVTQSPTHLIKTRGQQVTLRCSSQSGHNTVSWYQQALGQGPQFIFQYYREEENGRGNFPPRFSGLQFPNYSSELNVNALELDDSALYLCASSLYEGTYEQYFGPGTRLTVT.

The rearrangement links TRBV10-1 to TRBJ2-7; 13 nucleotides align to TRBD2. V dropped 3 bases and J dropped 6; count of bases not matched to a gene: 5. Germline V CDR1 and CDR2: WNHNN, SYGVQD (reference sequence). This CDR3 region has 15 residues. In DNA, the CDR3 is TGCGCCAGCAGTGAAAGGACTAGCGGGAGAATCGAGCAGTACTTC. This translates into CASSERTSGRIEQYF.

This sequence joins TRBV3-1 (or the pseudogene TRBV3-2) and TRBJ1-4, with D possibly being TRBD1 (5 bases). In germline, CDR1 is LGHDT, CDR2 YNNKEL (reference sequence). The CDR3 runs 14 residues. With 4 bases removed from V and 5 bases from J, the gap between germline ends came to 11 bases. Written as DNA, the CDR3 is TGTGCCAGCAGCCGGAGGGGCCGCAATGAAAAACTGTTTTTT. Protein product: CASSRRGRNEKLFF.

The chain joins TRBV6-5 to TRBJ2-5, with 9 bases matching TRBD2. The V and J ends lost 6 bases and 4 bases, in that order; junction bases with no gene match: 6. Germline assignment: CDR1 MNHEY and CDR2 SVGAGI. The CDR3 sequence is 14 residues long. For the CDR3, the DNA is TGTGCCAGCAGACTCCAACTAGCGGGAGAGACCCAGTACTTC. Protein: CASRLQLAGETQYF.

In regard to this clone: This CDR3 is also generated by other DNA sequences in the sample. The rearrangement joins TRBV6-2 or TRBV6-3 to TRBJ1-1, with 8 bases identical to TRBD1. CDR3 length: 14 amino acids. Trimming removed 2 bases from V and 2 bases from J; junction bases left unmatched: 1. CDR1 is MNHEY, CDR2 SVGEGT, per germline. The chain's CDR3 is CASSYGQGNTEAFF. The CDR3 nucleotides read TGTGCCAGCAGTTACGGACAGGGAAACACTGAAGCTTTCTTT.

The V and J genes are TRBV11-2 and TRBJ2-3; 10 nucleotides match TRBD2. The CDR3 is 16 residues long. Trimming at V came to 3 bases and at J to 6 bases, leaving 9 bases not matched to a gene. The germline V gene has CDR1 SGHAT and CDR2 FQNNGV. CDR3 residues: CASSLELAGPADTQYF. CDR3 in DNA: TGTGCCAGCAGCTTGGAACTAGCGGGGCCCGCGGATACGCAGTATTTT.

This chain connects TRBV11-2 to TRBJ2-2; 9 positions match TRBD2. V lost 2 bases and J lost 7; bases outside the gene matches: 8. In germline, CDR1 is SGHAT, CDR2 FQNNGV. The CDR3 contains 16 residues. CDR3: CASSLKAGGSGGELFF. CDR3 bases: TGTGCCAGCAGCTTAAAAGCGGGAGGATCTGGCGGGGAGCTGTTTTTT.

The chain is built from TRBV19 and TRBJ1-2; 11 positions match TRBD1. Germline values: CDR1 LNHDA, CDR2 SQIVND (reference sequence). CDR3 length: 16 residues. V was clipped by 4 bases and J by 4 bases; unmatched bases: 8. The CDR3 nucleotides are TGTGCCAGTAGTAACCCCGGACAGGGGGCTGGCTATGGCTACACCTTC. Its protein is CASSNPGQGAGYGYTF.

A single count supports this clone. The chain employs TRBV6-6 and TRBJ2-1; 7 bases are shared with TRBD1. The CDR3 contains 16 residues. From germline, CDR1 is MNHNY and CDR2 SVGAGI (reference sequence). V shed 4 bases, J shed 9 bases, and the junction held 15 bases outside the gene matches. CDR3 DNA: TGTGCCAGCAGTTCCCGAAGGGTTGAGGGGGCCGGTGAGCAGTTCTTC. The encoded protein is CASSSRRVEGAGEQFF.

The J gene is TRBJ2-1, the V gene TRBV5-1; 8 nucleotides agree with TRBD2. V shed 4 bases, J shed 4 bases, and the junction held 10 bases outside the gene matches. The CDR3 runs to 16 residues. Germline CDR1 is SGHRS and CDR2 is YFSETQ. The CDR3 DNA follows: TGCGCCAGCAGCAACGGACTAGCCTTGGGGTACAATGAGCAGTTCTTC. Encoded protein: CASSNGLALGYNEQFF.

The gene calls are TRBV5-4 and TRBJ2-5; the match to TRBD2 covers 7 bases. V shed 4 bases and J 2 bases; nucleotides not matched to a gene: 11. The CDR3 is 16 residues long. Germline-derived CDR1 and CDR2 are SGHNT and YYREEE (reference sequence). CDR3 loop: CASSTKVQGGQETQYF. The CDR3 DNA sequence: TGTGCCAGCAGCACCAAAGTGCAGGGAGGGCAAGAGACCCAGTACTTC.

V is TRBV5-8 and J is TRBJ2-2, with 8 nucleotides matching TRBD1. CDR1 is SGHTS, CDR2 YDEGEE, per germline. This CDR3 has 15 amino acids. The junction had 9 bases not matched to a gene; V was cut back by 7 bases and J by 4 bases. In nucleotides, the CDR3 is TGTGCCAGCGGCAGGCAGGGGGCGAGCACCGGGGAGCTGTTTTTT. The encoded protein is CASGRQGASTGELFF.

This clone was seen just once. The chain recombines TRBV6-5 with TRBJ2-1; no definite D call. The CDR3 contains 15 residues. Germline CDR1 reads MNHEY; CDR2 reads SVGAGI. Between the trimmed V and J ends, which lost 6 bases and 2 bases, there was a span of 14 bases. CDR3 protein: CASRRRQDPYNEQFF. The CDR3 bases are TGTGCCAGCAGGCGACGTCAGGATCCCTACAATGAGCAGTTCTTC.

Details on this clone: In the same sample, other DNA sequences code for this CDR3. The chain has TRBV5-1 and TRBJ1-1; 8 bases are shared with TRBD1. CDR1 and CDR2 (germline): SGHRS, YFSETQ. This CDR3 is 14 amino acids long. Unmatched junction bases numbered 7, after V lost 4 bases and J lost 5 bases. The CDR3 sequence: CASSTGQGRTEAFF. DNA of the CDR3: TGCGCCAGCAGCACAGGACAGGGTCGAACTGAAGCTTTCTTT.

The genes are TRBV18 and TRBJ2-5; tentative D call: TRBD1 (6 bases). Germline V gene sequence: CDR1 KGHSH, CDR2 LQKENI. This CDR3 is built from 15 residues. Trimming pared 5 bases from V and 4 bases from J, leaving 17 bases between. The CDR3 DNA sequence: TGTGCCAGCTCAACAAACAGGGTCGCGGGAGAGACCCAGTACTTC. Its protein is CASSTNRVAGETQYF.

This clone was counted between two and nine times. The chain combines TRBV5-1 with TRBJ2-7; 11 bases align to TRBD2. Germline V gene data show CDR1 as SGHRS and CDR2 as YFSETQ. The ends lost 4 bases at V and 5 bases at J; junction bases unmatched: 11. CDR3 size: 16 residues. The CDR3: CASSQILAGDTHEQYF. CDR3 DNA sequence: TGCGCCAGCAGCCAGATACTAGCGGGGGATACCCACGAGCAGTACTTC.

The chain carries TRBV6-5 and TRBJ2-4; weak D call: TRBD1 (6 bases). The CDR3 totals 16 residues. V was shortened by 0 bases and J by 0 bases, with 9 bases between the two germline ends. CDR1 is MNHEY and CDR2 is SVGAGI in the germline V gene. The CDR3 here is CASSYSTGLAKNIQYF. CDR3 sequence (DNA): TGTGCCAGCAGTTACTCGACAGGACTAGCCAAAAACATTCAGTACTTC.

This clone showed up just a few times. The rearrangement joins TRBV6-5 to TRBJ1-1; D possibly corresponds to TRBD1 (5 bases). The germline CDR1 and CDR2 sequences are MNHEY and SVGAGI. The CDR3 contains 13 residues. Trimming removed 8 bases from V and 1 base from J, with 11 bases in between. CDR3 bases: TGTGCCAGCGGTAGCGGGGCGAACACTGAAGCTTTCTTT. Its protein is CASGSGANTEAFF.

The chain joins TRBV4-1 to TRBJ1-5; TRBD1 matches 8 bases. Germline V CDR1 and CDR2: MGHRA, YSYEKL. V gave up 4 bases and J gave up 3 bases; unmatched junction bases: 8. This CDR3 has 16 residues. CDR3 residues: CASSREAGGPNQPQHF. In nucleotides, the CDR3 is TGCGCCAGCAGCCGGGAGGCAGGGGGCCCCAATCAGCCCCAGCATTTT.

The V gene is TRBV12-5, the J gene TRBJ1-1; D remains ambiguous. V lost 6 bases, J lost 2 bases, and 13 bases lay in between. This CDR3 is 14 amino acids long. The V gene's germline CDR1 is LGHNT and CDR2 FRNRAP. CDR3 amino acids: CASGPTVSNTEAFF. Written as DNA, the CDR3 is TGTGCTAGTGGCCCAACAGTATCCAACACTGAAGCTTTCTTT.

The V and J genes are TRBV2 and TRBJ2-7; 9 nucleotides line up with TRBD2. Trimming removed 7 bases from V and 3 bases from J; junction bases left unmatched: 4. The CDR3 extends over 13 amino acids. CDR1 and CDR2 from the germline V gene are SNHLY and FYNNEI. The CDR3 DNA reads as TGTGCCAGCATGGCTAGCGGGGACTACGAGCAGTACTTC. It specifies CASMASGDYEQYF. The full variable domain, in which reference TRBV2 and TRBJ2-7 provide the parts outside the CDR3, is EPEVTQTPSHQVTQMGQEVILRCVPISNHLYFYWYRQILGQKVEFLVSFYNNEISEKSEIFDDQFSVERPDGSNFTLKIRSTKLEDSAMYFCASMASGDYEQYFGPGTRLTVT.